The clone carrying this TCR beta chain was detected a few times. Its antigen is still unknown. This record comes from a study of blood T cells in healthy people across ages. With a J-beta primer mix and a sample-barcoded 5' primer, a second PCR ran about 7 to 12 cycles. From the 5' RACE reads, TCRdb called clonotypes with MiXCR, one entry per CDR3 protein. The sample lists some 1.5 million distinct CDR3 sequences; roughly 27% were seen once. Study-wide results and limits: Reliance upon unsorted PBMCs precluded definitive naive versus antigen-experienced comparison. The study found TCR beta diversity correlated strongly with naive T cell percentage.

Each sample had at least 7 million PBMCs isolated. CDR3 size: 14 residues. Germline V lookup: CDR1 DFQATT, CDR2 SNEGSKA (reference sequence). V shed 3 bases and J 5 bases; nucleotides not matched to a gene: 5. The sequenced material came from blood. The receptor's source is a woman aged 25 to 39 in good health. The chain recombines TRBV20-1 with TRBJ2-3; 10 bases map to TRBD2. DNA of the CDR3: TGCAGTGCTAGGACTAGCGGGTTGAGAGATACGCAGTATTTT. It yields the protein CSARTSGLRDTQYF.